This T cell receptor beta chain appears in the sequencing data of a study of T cell responses to AZD1222 COVID-19 vaccine. Assay: immunoSEQ multiplex PCR; the TCRdb copy retains only in-frame clones and omits some. The repertoire has 110,000 or so clones, roughly 86% of them found once; the top ten carry roughly 12%. Sequencing was performed on peripheral blood, taken on day 0 of MenACWY control vaccination. The TCR was taken from an adult in good health.

The CDR3 region is CASSAAGARLGEQYF. The CDR3 nucleotides read TGTGCCAGCAGCGCCGCGGGGGCCCGTTTAGGCGAGCAGTACTTC. The rearrangement joins TRBV9 to TRBJ2-7, with D tentatively TRBD2 (7 bases). Germline-derived CDR1 and CDR2 are SGDLS and YYNGEE. CDR3 size: 15 residues. The V end was cut by 3 bases, the J end by 6 bases, with 19 bases between.